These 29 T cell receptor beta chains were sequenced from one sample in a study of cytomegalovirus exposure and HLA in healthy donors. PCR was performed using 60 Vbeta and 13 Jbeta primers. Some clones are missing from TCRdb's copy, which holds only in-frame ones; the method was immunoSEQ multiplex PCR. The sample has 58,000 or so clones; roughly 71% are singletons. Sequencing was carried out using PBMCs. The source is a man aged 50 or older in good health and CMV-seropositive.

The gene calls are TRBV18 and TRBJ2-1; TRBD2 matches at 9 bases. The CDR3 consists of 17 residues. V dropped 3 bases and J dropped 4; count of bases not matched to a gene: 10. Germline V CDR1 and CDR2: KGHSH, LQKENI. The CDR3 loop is CASSPRTSGRTYNEQFF. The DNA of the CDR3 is TGTGCCAGCTCACCTCGAACGAGCGGGAGGACTTACAATGAGCAGTTCTTC.

The CDR3 DNA reads as TGTGCCAGCAGCTTAGGGCCGGACAGCACCTACGAGCAGTACTTC. Amino acid sequence: CASSLGPDSTYEQYF. V is TRBV11-2 and J is TRBJ2-7; weak D call: TRBD1 (6 bases). This CDR3 has 15 residues. With 1 base removed from V and 2 bases from J, the gap between germline ends came to 12 bases. CDR1 and CDR2 (germline): SGHAT, FQNNGV.

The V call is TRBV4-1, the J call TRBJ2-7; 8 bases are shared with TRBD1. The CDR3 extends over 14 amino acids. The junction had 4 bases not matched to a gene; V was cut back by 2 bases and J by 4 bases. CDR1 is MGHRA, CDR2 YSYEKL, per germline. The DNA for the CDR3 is TGCGCCAGCAGCCAAAAAGGACAGGGATACGAGCAGTACTTC. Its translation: CASSQKGQGYEQYF.

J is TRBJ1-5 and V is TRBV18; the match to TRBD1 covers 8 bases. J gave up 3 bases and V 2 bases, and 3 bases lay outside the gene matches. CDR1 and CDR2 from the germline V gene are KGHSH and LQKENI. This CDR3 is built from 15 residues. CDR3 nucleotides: TGTGCCAGCTCACCAGGACAGGGAAACAATCAGCCCCAGCATTTT. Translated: CASSPGQGNNQPQHF.

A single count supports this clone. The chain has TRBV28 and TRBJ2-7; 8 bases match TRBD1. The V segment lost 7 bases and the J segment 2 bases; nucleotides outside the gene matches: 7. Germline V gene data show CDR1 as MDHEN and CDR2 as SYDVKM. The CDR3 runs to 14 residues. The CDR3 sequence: CASIGGQGTYEQYF. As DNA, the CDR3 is TGTGCCAGCATCGGAGGACAGGGAACCTACGAGCAGTACTTC.

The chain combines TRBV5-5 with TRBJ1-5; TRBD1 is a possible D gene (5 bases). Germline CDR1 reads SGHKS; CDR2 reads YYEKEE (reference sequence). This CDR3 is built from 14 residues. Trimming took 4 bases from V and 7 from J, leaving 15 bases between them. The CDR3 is CASSPGGTGQPQHF. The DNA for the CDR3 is TGTGCCAGCAGCCCGGGGGGGACGGGACAGCCCCAGCATTTT. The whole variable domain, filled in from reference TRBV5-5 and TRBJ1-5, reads DAGVTQSPTHLIKTRGQQVTLRCSPISGHKSVSWYQQVLGQGPQFIFQYYEKEERGRGNFPDRFSARQFPNYSSELNVNALLLGDSALYLCASSPGGTGQPQHFGDGTRLSIL.

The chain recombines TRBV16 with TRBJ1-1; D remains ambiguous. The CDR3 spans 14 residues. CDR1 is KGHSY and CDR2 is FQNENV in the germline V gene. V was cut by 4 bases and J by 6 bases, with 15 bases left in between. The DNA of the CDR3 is TGTGCCAGCAGCCTCCCGGGCGGGAGGGCTGAAGCTTTCTTT. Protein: CASSLPGGRAEAFF.

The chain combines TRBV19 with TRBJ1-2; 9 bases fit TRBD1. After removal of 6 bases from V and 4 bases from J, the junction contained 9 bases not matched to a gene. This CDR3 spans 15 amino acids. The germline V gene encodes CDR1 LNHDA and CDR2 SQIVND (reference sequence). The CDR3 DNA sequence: TGTGCCAGTAGGCCCACAGGGGGCGCAAGCTATGGCTACACCTTC. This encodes CASRPTGGASYGYTF.

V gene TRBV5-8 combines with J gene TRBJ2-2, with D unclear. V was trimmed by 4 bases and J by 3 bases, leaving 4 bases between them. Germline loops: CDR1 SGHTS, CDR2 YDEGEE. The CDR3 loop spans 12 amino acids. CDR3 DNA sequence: TGTGCCAGCAGCCTCTACACCGGGGAGCTGTTTTTT. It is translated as CASSLYTGELFF.

This CDR3 reads CASSSGLAGYTGELFF. The DNA of the CDR3 is TGTGCCAGCAGCTCCGGACTAGCGGGGTACACCGGGGAGCTGTTTTTT. The chain carries TRBV7-9 and TRBJ2-2, with 12 bases that match TRBD2. The CDR3 loop spans 16 amino acids. The junction had 3 bases not matched to a gene; V was cut back by 4 bases and J by 3 bases. Germline CDR1 SEHNR, CDR2 FQNEAQ (reference sequence).

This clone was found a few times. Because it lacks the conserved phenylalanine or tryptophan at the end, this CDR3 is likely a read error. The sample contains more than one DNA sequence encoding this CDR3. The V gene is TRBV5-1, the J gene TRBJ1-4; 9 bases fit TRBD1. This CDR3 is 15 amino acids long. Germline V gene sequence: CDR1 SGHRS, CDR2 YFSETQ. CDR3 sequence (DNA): TGCGCCAGCAGCTTCTCGGGACAGGGAAATGAAAAGCTGTTTTGT. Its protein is CASSFSGQGNEKLFC.

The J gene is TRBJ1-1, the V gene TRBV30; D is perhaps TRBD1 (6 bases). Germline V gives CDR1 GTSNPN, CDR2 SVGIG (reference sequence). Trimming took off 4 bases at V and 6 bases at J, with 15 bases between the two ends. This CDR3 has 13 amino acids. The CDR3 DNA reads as TGTGCCTGGACCACTACAGGGATTCCTGAAGCTTTCTTT. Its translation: CAWTTTGIPEAFF.

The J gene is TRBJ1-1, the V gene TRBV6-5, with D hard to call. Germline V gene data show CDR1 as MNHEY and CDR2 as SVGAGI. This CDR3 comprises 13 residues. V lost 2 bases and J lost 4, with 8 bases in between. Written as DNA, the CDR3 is TGTGCCAGCAGTTACCGTAGTATCACTGAAGCTTTCTTT. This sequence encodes CASSYRSITEAFF.

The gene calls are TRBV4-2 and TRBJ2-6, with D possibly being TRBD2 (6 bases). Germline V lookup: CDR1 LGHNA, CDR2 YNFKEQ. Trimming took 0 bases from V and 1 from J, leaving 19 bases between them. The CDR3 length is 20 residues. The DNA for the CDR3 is TGTGCCAGCAGCCAAGACGGGGTGCTGGTAGCGGTTTCTGGGGCCAACGTCCTGACTTTC. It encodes CASSQDGVLVAVSGANVLTF.

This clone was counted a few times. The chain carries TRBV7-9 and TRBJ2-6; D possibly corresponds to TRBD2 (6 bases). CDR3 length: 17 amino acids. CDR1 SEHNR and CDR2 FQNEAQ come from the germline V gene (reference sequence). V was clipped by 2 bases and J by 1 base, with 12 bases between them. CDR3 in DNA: TGTGCCAGCAGCTTACTGGACGGGAGATCTGGGGCCAACGTCCTGACTTTC. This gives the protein CASSLLDGRSGANVLTF.

This CDR3 is CSVGAQRGSSTDTQYF. The CDR3 DNA follows: TGCAGCGTCGGAGCCCAGCGAGGGTCAAGCACAGATACGCAGTATTTT. V is TRBV29-1 and J is TRBJ2-3, with TRBD2 as a possible D gene (5 bases). The V end was cut by 6 bases, the J end by 0 bases, with 19 bases between. This CDR3 is 16 amino acids long. Germline CDR1 is SQVTM and CDR2 is ANQGSEA.

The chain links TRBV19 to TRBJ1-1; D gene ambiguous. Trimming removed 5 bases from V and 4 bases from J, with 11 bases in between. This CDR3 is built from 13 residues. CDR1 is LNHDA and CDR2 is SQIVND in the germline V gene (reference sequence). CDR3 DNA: TGTGCCAGTAGTTTTGCGGGTAGCACTGAAGCTTTCTTT. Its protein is CASSFAGSTEAFF.

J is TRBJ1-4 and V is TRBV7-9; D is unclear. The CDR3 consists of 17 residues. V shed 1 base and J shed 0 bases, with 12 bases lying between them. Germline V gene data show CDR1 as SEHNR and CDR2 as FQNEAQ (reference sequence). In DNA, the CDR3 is TGTGCCAGCAGCTTAGAGGGAGGGTTTGCAACTAATGAAAAACTGTTTTTT. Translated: CASSLEGGFATNEKLFF.

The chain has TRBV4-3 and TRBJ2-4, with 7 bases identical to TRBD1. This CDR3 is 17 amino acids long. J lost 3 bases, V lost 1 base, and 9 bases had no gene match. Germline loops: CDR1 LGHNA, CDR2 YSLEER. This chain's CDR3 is CASSQGGQGVGKNIQYF. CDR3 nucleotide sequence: TGCGCCAGCAGCCAAGGCGGCCAGGGGGTGGGCAAAAACATTCAGTACTTC.

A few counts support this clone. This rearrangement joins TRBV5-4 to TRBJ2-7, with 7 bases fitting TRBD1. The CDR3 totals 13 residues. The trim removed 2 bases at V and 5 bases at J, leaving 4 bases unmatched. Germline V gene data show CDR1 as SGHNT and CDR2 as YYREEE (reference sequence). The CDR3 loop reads CASSLPTGDEQYF. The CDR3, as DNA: TGTGCCAGCAGCTTACCCACAGGGGACGAGCAGTACTTC. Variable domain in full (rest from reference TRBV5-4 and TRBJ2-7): ETGVTQSPTHLIKTRGQQVTLRCSSQSGHNTVSWYQQALGQGPQFIFQYYREEENGRGNFPPRFSGLQFPNYSSELNVNALELDDSALYLCASSLPTGDEQYFGPGTRLTVT.

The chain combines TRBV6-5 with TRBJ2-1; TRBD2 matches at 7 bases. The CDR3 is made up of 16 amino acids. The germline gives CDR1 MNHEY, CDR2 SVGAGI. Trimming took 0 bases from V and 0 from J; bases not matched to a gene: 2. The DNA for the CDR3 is TGTGCCAGCAGTTACTCGGGCGGGAGCTCCTACAATGAGCAGTTCTTC. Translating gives CASSYSGGSSYNEQFF.

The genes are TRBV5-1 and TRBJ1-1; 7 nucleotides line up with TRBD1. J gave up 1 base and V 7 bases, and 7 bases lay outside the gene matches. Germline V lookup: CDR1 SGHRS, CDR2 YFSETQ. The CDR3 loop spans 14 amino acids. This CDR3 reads CASYEGARNTEAFF. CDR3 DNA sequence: TGCGCCAGCTATGAGGGGGCGAGGAACACTGAAGCTTTCTTT.

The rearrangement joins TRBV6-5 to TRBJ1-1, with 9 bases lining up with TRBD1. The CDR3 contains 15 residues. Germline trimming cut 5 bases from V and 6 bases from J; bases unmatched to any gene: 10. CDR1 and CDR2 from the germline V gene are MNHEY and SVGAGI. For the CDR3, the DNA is TGTGCCAGCAGTAATACAGGGGGCGCATGGTCTGAAGCTTTCTTT. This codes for CASSNTGGAWSEAFF.

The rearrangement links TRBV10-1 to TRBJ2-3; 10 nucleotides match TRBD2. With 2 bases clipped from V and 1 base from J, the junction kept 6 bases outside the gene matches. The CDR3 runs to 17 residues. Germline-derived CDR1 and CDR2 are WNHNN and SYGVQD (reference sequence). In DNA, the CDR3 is TGCGCCAGCAGTGAGAATCTAGCGGGAGTCGGCACAGATACGCAGTATTTT. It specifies CASSENLAGVGTDTQYF.

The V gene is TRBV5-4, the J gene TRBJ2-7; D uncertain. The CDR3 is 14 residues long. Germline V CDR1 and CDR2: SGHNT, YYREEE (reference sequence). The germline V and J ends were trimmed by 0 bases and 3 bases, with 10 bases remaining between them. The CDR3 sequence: CASSLDPTGYEQYF. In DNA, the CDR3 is TGTGCCAGCAGCTTGGACCCCACGGGCTACGAGCAGTACTTC. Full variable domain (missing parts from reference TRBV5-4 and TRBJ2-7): ETGVTQSPTHLIKTRGQQVTLRCSSQSGHNTVSWYQQALGQGPQFIFQYYREEENGRGNFPPRFSGLQFPNYSSELNVNALELDDSALYLCASSLDPTGYEQYFGPGTRLTVT.

The DNA of the CDR3 is TGTGCCAGCAGCTTCGGCACGGGACAGCCCCAGCATTTT. Protein sequence: CASSFGTGQPQHF. The chain uses TRBV5-6 and TRBJ1-5; D not resolved. CDR1 and CDR2 from the germline V gene are SGHDT and YYEEEE. The CDR3 is made up of 13 amino acids. V was clipped by 2 bases and J by 7 bases, with 10 bases between them.

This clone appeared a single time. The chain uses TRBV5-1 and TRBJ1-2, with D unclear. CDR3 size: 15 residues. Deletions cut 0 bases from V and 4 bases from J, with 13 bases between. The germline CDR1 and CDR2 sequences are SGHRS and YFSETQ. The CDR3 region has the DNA TGCGCCAGCAGCTTGGCCGTAAACAACCCCTATGGCTACACCTTC. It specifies CASSLAVNNPYGYTF. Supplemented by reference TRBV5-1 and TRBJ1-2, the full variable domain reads KAGVTQTPRYLIKTRGQQVTLSCSPISGHRSVSWYQQTPGQGLQFLFEYFSETQRNKGNFPGRFSGRQFSNSRSEMNVSTLELGDSALYLCASSLAVNNPYGYTFGSGTRLTVV.

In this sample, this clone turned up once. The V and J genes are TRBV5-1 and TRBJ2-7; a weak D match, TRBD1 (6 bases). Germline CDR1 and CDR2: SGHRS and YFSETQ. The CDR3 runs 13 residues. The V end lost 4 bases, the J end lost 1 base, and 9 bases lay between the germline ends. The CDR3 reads CASSRGQSYEQYF. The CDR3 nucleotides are TGCGCCAGCAGCAGAGGACAGTCCTACGAGCAGTACTTC.

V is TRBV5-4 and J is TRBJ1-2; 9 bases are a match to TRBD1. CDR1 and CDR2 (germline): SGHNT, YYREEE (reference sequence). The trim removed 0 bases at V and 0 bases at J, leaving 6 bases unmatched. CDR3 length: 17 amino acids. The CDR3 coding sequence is TGTGCCAGCAGCTTGGGACAGGGGGTTAAAGCTAACTATGGCTACACCTTC. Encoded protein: CASSLGQGVKANYGYTF. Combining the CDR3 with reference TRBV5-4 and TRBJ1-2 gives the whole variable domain ETGVTQSPTHLIKTRGQQVTLRCSSQSGHNTVSWYQQALGQGPQFIFQYYREEENGRGNFPPRFSGLQFPNYSSELNVNALELDDSALYLCASSLGQGVKANYGYTFGSGTRLTVV.